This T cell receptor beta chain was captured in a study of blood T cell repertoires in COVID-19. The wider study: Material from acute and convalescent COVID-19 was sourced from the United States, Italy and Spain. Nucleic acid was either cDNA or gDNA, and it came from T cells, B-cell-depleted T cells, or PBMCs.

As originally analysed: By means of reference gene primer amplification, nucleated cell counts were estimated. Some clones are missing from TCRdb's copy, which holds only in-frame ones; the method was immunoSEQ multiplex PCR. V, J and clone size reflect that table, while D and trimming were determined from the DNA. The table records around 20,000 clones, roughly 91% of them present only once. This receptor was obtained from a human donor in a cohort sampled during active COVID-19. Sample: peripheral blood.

CDR3 residues: CASTSLTGLNSPLHF. The CDR3 nucleotides read TGTGCCAGCACCTCGTTGACAGGACTCAATTCACCCCTCCACTTT. J is TRBJ1-6 and V is TRBV5-5; weak D call: TRBD1 (6 bases). V was pared by 6 bases and J by 7 bases, with 17 bases between. This CDR3 has 15 residues. Germline lookup yields CDR1 SGHKS and CDR2 YYEKEE (reference sequence).